This record concerns one TCR beta chain sequence. The CDR3 covers 15 residues. Germline values: CDR1 LGHNA, CDR2 YSLEER. Deletions cut 3 bases from V and 0 bases from J, with 11 bases between. These data are taken from a study of blood T cell repertoires in COVID-19. In the original workflow: The assay estimated nucleated cells by amplifying reference gene primers. Assay used: immunoSEQ multiplex PCR; TCRdb lists only in-frame clones, some missing. V, J and clone size were drawn from that table, and D and trimming were deduced from the DNA. The table has about 120,000 clones, more than 75% seen once; the top ten hold 3.9%.

The source is a man aged 55-75 years with acute or convalescent COVID-19. Source material: peripheral blood. The rearrangement joins TRBV4-3 to TRBJ1-1; D not certain. The CDR3 region is CASSQGRRMNTEAFF. CDR3 sequence (DNA): TGCGCCAGCAGCCAGGGCCGAAGGATGAACACTGAAGCTTTCTTT.